This TCR beta chain was captured in a study of neurological immune-mediated disorders. Study results and limitations: The greatest degree of TCR clonal expansion was observed in HTLV-1-associated myelopathy, with the lowest in multiple sclerosis, below that of healthy controls.

The study built sorted libraries from around 1 million CD4+ or CD8+ T cells. The CDR3 runs 10 residues. Trimming took off 6 bases at V and 5 bases at J, with 3 bases between the two ends. Germline CDR1 and CDR2: MNHNS and SASEGT. This clonotype was detected ten times or more. Antigen: not known. As for the cDNA, it was generated by 5'RACE with 10-nucleotide random UMIs. The yield of each sequencing run was over 190 million TCR-beta sequences from 15-18 subjects. Each CDR3 protein gets one entry after TCRdb re-called the 5' RACE reads with MiXCR. The sample lists about 30,000 distinct CDR3 sequences; approximately 6% were seen once.

The chain is built from TRBV6-1 and TRBJ2-3; no firm D call. The origin of this receptor is a woman in her forties or fifties in good health. The sequencing input was CD4+ T cells from blood. CDR3 nucleotide sequence: TGTGCCAGCAGCCGAGATACGCAGTATTTT. This encodes CASSRDTQYF.